These 23 T cell receptor beta chains were all obtained from the same sample, sequenced in a study of OX40 agonist ivuxolimab in advanced cancers. Using immunoSEQ multiplex PCR, the repertoire was profiled, and TCRdb retains in-frame clones only, with some absent. The repertoire holds about 80,000 clones, with just under 85% as singletons. Here the sequenced sample was CD4+ or CD8+ T cells sorted from blood, taken in a trial of the OX40 agonist ivuxolimab. The origin of the receptors is an adult with an advanced solid tumor such as melanoma, head and neck, liver or kidney cancer.

V gene TRBV7-7 combines with J gene TRBJ2-1, with D possibly matching TRBD2 (6 bases). The CDR3 is made up of 13 amino acids. Germline V gives CDR1 SSHAT, CDR2 FNYEAQ (reference sequence). V lost 5 bases and J 11 bases, leaving 16 bases between the germline ends. DNA for the CDR3: TGTGCCAGCAGCCCCTCCCAGGACTACCAGCAGTTCTTC. Protein sequence: CASSPSQDYQQFF.

This rearrangement joins TRBV30 to TRBJ2-1; D gene ambiguous. Germline V gene data show CDR1 as GTSNPN and CDR2 as SVGIG (reference sequence). V was pared by 0 bases and J by 7 bases, with 13 bases between. The CDR3 is 14 amino acids. The CDR3 DNA is TGTGCCTGGAGTGTTACGTTGGCAGTGAATGAGCAGTTCTTC. Protein: CAWSVTLAVNEQFF. The whole variable domain, remainder taken from reference TRBV30 and TRBJ2-1, is SQTIHQWPATLVQPVGSPLSLECTVEGTSNPNLYWYRQAAGRGLQLLFYSVGIGQISSEVPQNLSASRPQDRQFILSSKKLLLSDSGFYLCAWSVTLAVNEQFFGPGTRLTVL.

This clone came up a few times. This rearrangement joins TRBV9 to TRBJ1-4; D is unclear. Germline CDR1 reads SGDLS; CDR2 reads YYNGEE. V lost 4 bases, J lost 0 bases, and 13 bases lay in between. This CDR3 is 16 amino acids long. CDR3 residues: CASSSSALSTNEKLFF. CDR3 in DNA: TGTGCCAGCAGCTCCTCAGCCCTATCAACTAATGAAAAACTGTTTTTT.

V gene TRBV30 combines with J gene TRBJ1-3, with 8 bases identical to TRBD1. The CDR3 contains 18 residues. Germline-derived CDR1 and CDR2 are GTSNPN and SVGIG (reference sequence). V shed 3 bases, J shed 0 bases, and the junction held 13 bases outside the gene matches. The CDR3 loop reads CAWSRGQGLRNSGNTIYF. For the CDR3, the DNA is TGTGCCTGGAGCCGAGGACAGGGCCTCCGAAACTCTGGAAACACCATATATTTT.

This chain joins TRBV7-2 and TRBJ2-2, with 11 positions matching TRBD1. After removal of 8 bases from V and 4 bases from J, the junction contained 3 bases not matched to a gene. Germline V gene sequence: CDR1 SGHTA, CDR2 FQGNSA. The CDR3 has 14 residues. CDR3 coding DNA: TGTGCCAGCCGGACAGGGGGCGGCACCGGGGAGCTGTTTTTT. Residues: CASRTGGGTGELFF.

This clone was seen just once. This sequence joins TRBV6-4 and TRBJ1-2; D unresolved. Between the trimmed V and J ends, which lost 8 bases and 4 bases, there was a span of 17 bases. The CDR3 has 14 amino acids. Per germline, CDR1 MRHNA and CDR2 SNTAGT. CDR3 region: CASPSRLGTYGYTF. The CDR3 coding sequence is TGTGCCAGCCCTAGTCGGCTGGGTACCTATGGCTACACCTTC.

The V call is TRBV14, the J call TRBJ1-4, with D maybe TRBD1 (5 bases). Germline CDR1 is SGHDN and CDR2 is FVKESK. The CDR3 totals 13 residues. Trimming took 2 bases from V and 14 from J, leaving 15 bases between them. The CDR3 here is CASSQLTGLGLFF. In DNA form, the CDR3 reads TGTGCCAGCAGCCAACTTACAGGACTTGGCCTGTTTTTT.

This chain uses TRBV5-1 with TRBJ2-5, with D maybe TRBD1 (6 bases). CDR3 size: 16 residues. V gave up 0 bases and J gave up 2 bases, with 14 bases separating them. Germline assignment: CDR1 SGHRS and CDR2 YFSETQ. CDR3 nucleotide sequence: TGCGCCAGCAGCTTGGAGTTCGGGACATCACAAGAGACCCAGTACTTC. This encodes CASSLEFGTSQETQYF. The full variable domain, with the rest looked up from reference TRBV5-1 and TRBJ2-5, is KAGVTQTPRYLIKTRGQQVTLSCSPISGHRSVSWYQQTPGQGLQFLFEYFSETQRNKGNFPGRFSGRQFSNSRSEMNVSTLELGDSALYLCASSLEFGTSQETQYFGPGTRLLVL.

This clone was observed a single time. V is TRBV10-3 and J is TRBJ1-1, with TRBD1 identical over 9 bases. The CDR3 runs to 18 residues. After removal of 6 bases from V and 4 bases from J, the junction contained 18 bases not matched to a gene. CDR1 and CDR2 (germline): ENHRY, SYGVKD. CDR3 DNA: TGTGCCATCAGAGCTTCGACAGGGGGATACGTTAGGGGCACTGAAGCTTTCTTT. The encoded protein is CAIRASTGGYVRGTEAFF.

This chain links TRBV28 with TRBJ2-2, with D perhaps being TRBD1 or TRBD2 (5 bases each). The CDR3 extends over 17 amino acids. V was trimmed by 5 bases and J by 3 bases, leaving 19 bases between them. Germline CDR1 reads MDHEN; CDR2 reads SYDVKM. The DNA of the CDR3 is TGTGCCAGCAGTCGCGCTTGGGGGAACACCGACACCGGGGAGCTGTTTTTT. Translating gives CASSRAWGNTDTGELFF.

As concerns this clone: The junction departs from germline at one end; a sequencing error may be responsible. The gene calls are TRBV2 and TRBJ1-6; perhaps TRBD1 as D (5 bases). The germline gives CDR1 SNHLY, CDR2 FYNNEI. CDR3 length: 14 residues. The DNA of the CDR3 is TGTGCCAGCAGTGAACAGGGTCCCGATTCAGCCCTCCACTTT. Translation gives CASSEQGPDSALHF.

This clone was observed once. This rearrangement joins TRBV11-2 to TRBJ2-1; TRBD2 aligns across 7 bases. The CDR3 runs 16 residues. CDR1 SGHAT and CDR2 FQNNGV come from the germline V gene. With V trimmed by 4 bases and J by 4 bases, 10 bases remained unmatched. CDR3 residues: CASSSRGSGFYNEQFF. The CDR3 bases are TGTGCCAGCAGCTCGCGGGGTAGCGGGTTTTACAATGAGCAGTTCTTC.

The V call is TRBV5-4, the J call TRBJ1-1; 9 positions agree with TRBD1. The CDR3 is 14 amino acids. V trimming: 4 bases; J trimming: 9 bases; junction bases outside the gene matches: 10. Germline CDR1 and CDR2: SGHNT and YYREEE (reference sequence). The CDR3 bases are TGTGCCAGCAGCGAGCGGGACAGGGCCATACAAGCTTTCTTT. It translates to CASSERDRAIQAFF.

The J gene is TRBJ1-1, the V gene TRBV28; D remains ambiguous. The germline gives CDR1 MDHEN, CDR2 SYDVKM. The CDR3 sequence is 13 residues long. Trimming left V 5 bases short and J 0 bases short, with 7 bases between. The CDR3 region is CASSEPVNTEAFF. CDR3 DNA sequence: TGTGCCAGCAGTGAGCCAGTGAACACTGAAGCTTTCTTT.

The chain recombines TRBV7-9 with TRBJ1-4; a possible D gene is TRBD1 (5 bases). Trimming pared 4 bases from V and 7 bases from J, leaving 13 bases between. Germline V gene lookup returns CDR1 SEHNR and CDR2 FQNEAQ (reference sequence). CDR3 length: 14 amino acids. The CDR3 is CASSWGREAEKLFF. The CDR3 coding sequence is TGTGCCAGCAGCTGGGGCAGGGAGGCTGAAAAACTGTTTTTT.

This chain connects TRBV5-1 to TRBJ2-7; tentative D call: TRBD2 (6 bases). The CDR3 contains 17 residues. Trimming stripped 0 bases from V and 0 bases from J, with 16 bases between. Germline V lookup: CDR1 SGHRS, CDR2 YFSETQ. This chain's CDR3 is CASSLAGGGWSSYEQYF. CDR3 in DNA: TGCGCCAGCAGCTTGGCCGGGGGAGGTTGGAGCTCCTACGAGCAGTACTTC.

This clone was recorded only once. The chain combines TRBV6-5 with TRBJ2-2; tentatively, D is TRBD2 (6 bases). The germline V gene encodes CDR1 MNHEY and CDR2 SVGAGI. Between the trimmed V and J ends, which lost 6 bases and 7 bases, there was a span of 6 bases. The length of the CDR3 is 11 residues. CDR3 DNA: TGTGCCAGCAGGCGGGACGGGGAGCTGTTTTTT. This gives the protein CASRRDGELFF.

The J gene is TRBJ1-3, the V gene TRBV6-6, with D perhaps matching TRBD1 (5 bases). This CDR3 contains 15 residues. The germline gives CDR1 MNHNY, CDR2 SVGAGI (reference sequence). Trimming cost V 4 bases and J 4 bases, with 14 bases left between them. The CDR3 loop reads CASSFYGARGNTIYF. CDR3 nucleotides: TGTGCCAGCAGTTTCTATGGGGCGCGGGGAAACACCATATATTTT.

The chain combines TRBV28 with TRBJ2-4, with D perhaps TRBD1 or TRBD2 (5 bases each). Trimming took 1 base from V and 14 from J, leaving 18 bases between them. Germline V gene sequence: CDR1 MDHEN, CDR2 SYDVKM. The CDR3 spans 14 residues. CDR3 loop: CASSLFVKPGPKYF. In DNA form, the CDR3 reads TGTGCCAGCAGTTTATTCGTTAAACCGGGGCCCAAGTACTTC.

V usage is TRBV5-8 and J usage is TRBJ2-7; 7 nucleotides align to TRBD1. Per the germline V gene, CDR1 is SGHTS and CDR2 is YDEGEE. The CDR3 contains 19 residues. V was clipped by 0 bases and J by 5 bases; unmatched bases: 20. The CDR3 DNA is TGTGCCAGCAGCTTGGTACCTGCGACAGGGACCCCCTCTAGGGACGAGCAGTACTTC. This translates into CASSLVPATGTPSRDEQYF.

The V gene is TRBV7-9, the J gene TRBJ2-5; D tentatively fits TRBD1 or TRBD2 (7 bases each). V was pared by 3 bases and J by 3 bases, with 14 bases between. This CDR3 comprises 15 residues. The V gene's germline CDR1 is SEHNR and CDR2 FQNEAQ (reference sequence). The CDR3 protein is CASSFNRGGEETQYF. Here the CDR3 DNA reads TGTGCCAGCAGCTTTAACAGGGGAGGGGAAGAGACCCAGTACTTC.

The chain combines TRBV19 with TRBJ1-2; 8 nucleotides agree with TRBD1. Germline CDR1 is LNHDA and CDR2 is SQIVND (reference sequence). The CDR3 totals 14 residues. V lost 1 base and J lost 7; bases outside the gene matches: 5. The CDR3: CASSIATGGSGYTF. For the CDR3, the DNA is TGTGCCAGTAGTATAGCTACAGGGGGGTCTGGCTACACCTTC.

V gene TRBV10-3 combines with J gene TRBJ2-3; D unclear. Looked up from germline, CDR1 is ENHRY and CDR2 is SYGVKD. The CDR3 covers 15 residues. Trimming took 2 bases from V and 0 from J, leaving 9 bases between them. The CDR3 protein is CAISELATSTDTQYF. The CDR3 nucleotides read TGTGCCATCAGTGAGCTGGCAACTAGCACAGATACGCAGTATTTT.